This entry lists 23 T cell receptor beta chains sequenced from one sample in a study of technical replicates of blood from several donors. Method: immunoSEQ multiplex PCR; TCRdb's copy keeps in-frame clones and lacks some. The sample shows about 97,000 clones, less than 95% of them seen only once. The sequencing sample was made of T cells isolated from PBMCs. All receptors derive from a human donor in good health.

V and J are TRBV7-8 and TRBJ1-3; no clear D. Looked up from germline, CDR1 is SGHVS and CDR2 is FQNEAQ. The V and J ends lost 5 bases and 0 bases respectively, with 8 bases between them. The CDR3 extends over 14 amino acids. The CDR3 coding sequence is TGTGCCAGCAGCCTCCAGGACTCTGGAAACACCATATATTTT. Translating gives CASSLQDSGNTIYF. The whole variable domain, remainder taken from reference TRBV7-8 and TRBJ1-3, is GAGVSQSPRYKVAKRGQDVALRCDPISGHVSLFWYQQALGQGPEFLTYFQNEAQLDKSGLPSDRFFAERPEGSVSTLKIQRTQQEDSAVYLCASSLQDSGNTIYFGEGSWLTVV.

The chain carries TRBV27 and TRBJ2-7; TRBD2 matches at 11 bases. The length of the CDR3 is 16 residues. The germline gives CDR1 MNHEY, CDR2 SMNVEV (reference sequence). Losses at the gene ends were 7 bases for V and 1 base for J; bases not matched to a gene: 9. DNA for the CDR3: TGTGCCAGCAACGCCGGGACTAGCGGACCTTCCTACGAGCAGTACTTC. Its translation: CASNAGTSGPSYEQYF.

Only one count was recorded for this clone. The chain carries TRBV27 and TRBJ2-3, with 9 bases matching TRBD2. Germline-derived CDR1 and CDR2 are MNHEY and SMNVEV (reference sequence). The CDR3 length is 15 residues. The V and J ends lost 0 bases and 3 bases, in that order; junction bases with no gene match: 1. In DNA, the CDR3 is TGTGCCAGCAGTTTATCAGGACTAGCGACAGATACGCAGTATTTT. This sequence encodes CASSLSGLATDTQYF.

The V call is TRBV7-3, the J call TRBJ2-2, with D perhaps matching TRBD1 (5 bases). CDR1 and CDR2 (germline): SGHTA, FQGTGA. The CDR3 loop spans 17 amino acids. Trimming left V 4 bases short and J 7 bases short, with 22 bases between. DNA for the CDR3: TGTGCCAGCAGCTCTACCTCCAAGGGGCAGAAGGGCGGGGAGCTGTTTTTT. It translates to CASSSTSKGQKGGELFF.

This rearrangement joins TRBV28 to TRBJ1-5; perhaps TRBD1 as D (6 bases). Trimming removed 5 bases at V and 7 bases at J, with 15 bases between. This CDR3 contains 14 residues. Germline CDR1 reads MDHEN; CDR2 reads SYDVKM. The CDR3 region has the DNA TGTGCCAGCAGTACACCAGGGGTAGCACAGCCCCAGCATTTT. This encodes CASSTPGVAQPQHF.

This chain joins TRBV5-6 and TRBJ2-5, with 11 bases that match TRBD2. The CDR3 spans 16 residues. With V trimmed by 5 bases and J by 5 bases, 11 bases remained unmatched. Germline CDR1 reads SGHDT; CDR2 reads YYEEEE. The chain's CDR3 is CASRPLGSGRGETQYF. Written as DNA, the CDR3 is TGTGCCAGCAGACCGCTTGGTAGCGGGAGGGGTGAGACCCAGTACTTC.

In DNA, the CDR3 is TGTGCCAGCTCACCACCGGGACAGGGGGACGGGGACACTGAAGCTTTCTTT. Translation: CASSPPGQGDGDTEAFF. The V and J genes are TRBV18 and TRBJ1-1; 11 bases map to TRBD1. The V segment lost 0 bases and the J segment 3 bases; nucleotides outside the gene matches: 6. CDR1 and CDR2 (germline): KGHSH, LQKENI. The CDR3 totals 17 residues.

The chain links TRBV4-1 to TRBJ1-4; D is unclear. Trimming shortened V by 1 base and J by 8 bases, and 11 bases separated the two germline ends. Germline V gene data show CDR1 as MGHRA and CDR2 as YSYEKL. The CDR3 contains 14 residues. CDR3: CASSQASGGEKLFF. CDR3 sequence (DNA): TGCGCCAGCAGCCAAGCTTCAGGTGGAGAAAAACTGTTTTTT.

This clone was counted only a few times. The J gene is TRBJ2-2, the V gene TRBV7-8, with TRBD2 identical over 8 bases. The length of the CDR3 is 15 residues. Looked up from germline, CDR1 is SGHVS and CDR2 is FQNEAQ. V lost 5 bases and J lost 3; bases outside the gene matches: 5. This CDR3 reads CASSPNSGDTGELFF. CDR3 coding DNA: TGTGCCAGCAGCCCCAATAGCGGGGACACCGGGGAGCTGTTTTTT.

This clone came up a few times. CDR3 bases: TGTGCCAGCAGCCTACCGGGACAGGATTATGGCTACACCTTC. It codes for CASSLPGQDYGYTF. The chain uses TRBV5-6 and TRBJ1-2, with TRBD1 matching 8 bases. Trimming took 4 bases from V and 5 from J; bases not matched to a gene: 7. Germline loops: CDR1 SGHDT, CDR2 YYEEEE. The CDR3 runs to 14 residues.

V usage is TRBV27 and J usage is TRBJ1-2; possible D gene TRBD1, 5 bases. The CDR3 loop spans 11 amino acids. Trimming removed 8 bases from V and 5 bases from J, with 9 bases in between. The germline V gene has CDR1 MNHEY and CDR2 SMNVEV (reference sequence). CDR3 bases: TGTGCCAGCCTGGGGACTTATGGCTACACCTTC. Its protein product is CASLGTYGYTF.

This clone appeared once. The chain recombines TRBV19 with TRBJ1-1; 12 positions match TRBD1. The V gene end was trimmed by 5 bases and the J gene end by 6 bases; junction bases not matched to a gene: 7. Germline V gene data show CDR1 as LNHDA and CDR2 as SQIVND (reference sequence). This CDR3 is 15 amino acids long. CDR3 protein: CASSPGTGGTAEAFF. CDR3 nucleotides: TGTGCCAGTAGTCCCGGGACAGGGGGCACGGCTGAAGCTTTCTTT.

Concerning this clone: It may be a read error: a sequence one base away is much more abundant. Other DNA sequences in this specimen translate into the identical CDR3. V is TRBV30 and J is TRBJ1-2, with a tentative D call TRBD1 (5 bases). Germline CDR1 reads GTSNPN; CDR2 reads SVGIG (reference sequence). The CDR3 is made up of 13 amino acids. V lost 3 bases, J lost 8 bases, and 16 bases lay in between. The chain's CDR3 is CAWSPGGGKGYTF. The CDR3 coding sequence is TGTGCCTGGAGCCCCGGGGGAGGTAAGGGCTACACCTTC.

V gene TRBV2 combines with J gene TRBJ2-2; no clear D gene. Deletions cut 4 bases from V and 5 bases from J, with 11 bases between. In germline, CDR1 is SNHLY, CDR2 FYNNEI. This CDR3 spans 14 amino acids. The CDR3 bases are TGTGCCAGCAGTGTTACAGAATCGACCGGGGAGCTGTTTTTT. Protein sequence: CASSVTESTGELFF. Full variable domain (remainder filled in from reference TRBV2 and TRBJ2-2): EPEVTQTPSHQVTQMGQEVILRCVPISNHLYFYWYRQILGQKVEFLVSFYNNEISEKSEIFDDQFSVERPDGSNFTLKIRSTKLEDSAMYFCASSVTESTGELFFGEGSRLTVL.

The rearrangement links TRBV7-2 to TRBJ2-7; D is uncertain. The CDR3 spans 12 residues. V lost 4 bases, J lost 4 bases, and 8 bases lay in between. The germline CDR1 and CDR2 sequences are SGHTA and FQGNSA. This CDR3 reads CASSSQRYEQYF. The CDR3 coding sequence is TGTGCCAGCAGCTCGCAGAGGTACGAGCAGTACTTC.

This chain joins TRBV2 and TRBJ1-5; D is unresolved. Trimming took 4 bases from V and 4 from J, leaving 11 bases between them. The CDR3 is 14 residues long. Germline assignment: CDR1 SNHLY and CDR2 FYNNEI. CDR3 bases: TGTGCCAGCAGTGTGGCAGGATTAAATCAGCCCCAGCATTTT. It is translated as CASSVAGLNQPQHF.

The chain's CDR3 is CASSSLVGYEQYF. CDR3 nucleotide sequence: TGTGCCAGCAGCTCCCTTGTCGGTTACGAGCAGTACTTC. The chain joins TRBV7-3 to TRBJ2-7; D uncertain. The V gene's germline CDR1 is SGHTA and CDR2 FQGTGA. V dropped 4 bases and J dropped 4 bases, with 11 bases sitting between them. CDR3 length equals 13 residues.

J is TRBJ1-2 and V is TRBV2, with D hard to call. CDR1 and CDR2 from the germline V gene are SNHLY and FYNNEI. CDR3 size: 12 residues. V was clipped by 8 bases and J by 8 bases, with 15 bases between them. This CDR3 is CASDETYSGYTF. The CDR3 DNA reads as TGTGCCAGCGATGAGACTTACTCGGGCTACACCTTC. The variable domain in full, completed from reference TRBV2 and TRBJ1-2, reads EPEVTQTPSHQVTQMGQEVILRCVPISNHLYFYWYRQILGQKVEFLVSFYNNEISEKSEIFDDQFSVERPDGSNFTLKIRSTKLEDSAMYFCASDETYSGYTFGSGTRLTVV.

V is TRBV6-5 and J is TRBJ1-1; D gene ambiguous. With 6 bases removed from V and 8 bases from J, the gap between germline ends came to 13 bases. CDR1 MNHEY and CDR2 SVGAGI come from the germline V gene. This CDR3 is 12 amino acids long. The CDR3 region has the DNA TGTGCCAGCAGGCTACCCCTTGAGGAAGCTTTCTTT. It translates to CASRLPLEEAFF.

The V and J genes are TRBV9 and TRBJ2-6, with D unresolved. Germline CDR1 and CDR2: SGDLS and YYNGEE. Trimming took 2 bases from V and 0 from J, leaving 3 bases between them. The CDR3 spans 14 residues. CDR3 nucleotides: TGTGCCAGCAGCGTCAACTCTGGGGCCAACGTCCTGACTTTC. It yields the protein CASSVNSGANVLTF.

The chain couples TRBV5-4 to TRBJ2-3, with 8 positions matching TRBD1. The CDR3 totals 15 residues. Per the germline V gene, CDR1 is SGHNT and CDR2 is YYREEE (reference sequence). J gave up 5 bases and V 2 bases, and 7 bases lay outside the gene matches. Written as DNA, the CDR3 is TGTGCCAGCAGCTTAGGGGACAGGCCGGGAGATACGCAGTATTTT. Its translation is CASSLGDRPGDTQYF.

The chain employs TRBV27 and TRBJ1-6; unclear D gene. V was shortened by 2 bases and J by 10 bases, with 12 bases between the two germline ends. The germline gives CDR1 MNHEY, CDR2 SMNVEV (reference sequence). The CDR3 runs to 14 residues. The CDR3 DNA sequence: TGTGCCAGCAGTTTAAGAGACTGGAGGTCACCCCTCCACTTT. This sequence encodes CASSLRDWRSPLHF.

The V call is TRBV9, the J call TRBJ2-2; D unresolved. Per germline, CDR1 SGDLS and CDR2 YYNGEE. Trimming took off 4 bases at V and 0 bases at J, with 4 bases between the two ends. The CDR3 consists of 13 residues. The CDR3 reads CASSTPNTGELFF. The CDR3 DNA reads TGTGCCAGCAGCACACCGAACACCGGGGAGCTGTTTTTT.